The 15 T cell receptor beta chains listed next were all sequenced from one sample in a study of blood T cell repertoires in COVID-19. Profiling relied on immunoSEQ multiplex PCR, and the TCRdb table lists in-frame clones only, not all of them. Among about 200,000 clones, roughly 90% were seen once, and the ten largest hold around 0.63%. The specimen sequenced was peripheral blood. The origin of the receptors is a man in his fifties or sixties with acute or convalescent COVID-19.

CDR3 DNA: TGTGCCAGCAGTTTAGGGACCGGGAGGGCCATTGGTGAGCAGTTCTTC. Its translation: CASSLGTGRAIGEQFF. The chain is built from TRBV28 and TRBJ2-1, with 8 nucleotides matching TRBD2. CDR3 length: 16 amino acids. The trim removed 2 bases at V and 9 bases at J, leaving 12 bases unmatched. CDR1 and CDR2 (germline): MDHEN, SYDVKM.

CDR3 protein: CSVEDLAGDDMNEQFF. The CDR3 DNA is TGCAGCGTTGAAGATCTAGCGGGAGATGATATGAATGAGCAGTTCTTC. The V gene is TRBV29-1, the J gene TRBJ2-1; 10 bases map to TRBD2. This CDR3 comprises 16 residues. The J segment lost 7 bases and the V segment lost 0 bases, leaving 9 bases of the junction unmatched. The germline CDR1 and CDR2 sequences are SQVTM and ANQGSEA.

V and J are TRBV4-2 and TRBJ2-1, with D perhaps TRBD1 (5 bases). The V end was cut by 0 bases, the J end by 9 bases, with 24 bases between. Germline V CDR1 and CDR2: LGHNA, YNFKEQ. The CDR3 totals 18 residues. DNA for the CDR3: TGTGCCAGCAGCCAAGAGAATTATGGGGTCAAGGGGCAGAGTGAGCAGTTCTTC. Protein sequence: CASSQENYGVKGQSEQFF.

The chain is built from TRBV29-1 and TRBJ1-1; possibly TRBD1 for D (5 bases). The V gene's germline CDR1 is SQVTM and CDR2 ANQGSEA. V lost 4 bases and J lost 5, with 26 bases in between. This CDR3 comprises 17 residues. CDR3 in amino acids: CSVAMTRSGGVRTEAFF. The CDR3 DNA reads as TGCAGCGTTGCGATGACCCGATCTGGGGGGGTCAGAACTGAAGCTTTCTTT.

This chain joins TRBV4-2 and TRBJ2-7; 13 nucleotides align to TRBD2. The CDR3 totals 15 residues. Germline CDR1 is LGHNA and CDR2 is YNFKEQ. The junction had 5 bases not matched to a gene; V was cut back by 2 bases and J by 7 bases. DNA of the CDR3: TGTGCCAGCAGCCAAAGGACTAGCGGGAGATGGGAGCAGTACTTC. Translation gives CASSQRTSGRWEQYF.

This rearrangement joins TRBV7-6 to TRBJ1-3; 8 nucleotides align to TRBD1. V was pared by 1 base and J by 2 bases, with 1 base of the junction left unmatched. Germline lookup yields CDR1 SGHVS and CDR2 FNYEAQ. CDR3 length: 15 residues. As DNA, the CDR3 is TGTGCCAGCAGCTTAGAGGACAGGGCTGGAAACACCATATATTTT. Residues: CASSLEDRAGNTIYF.

The genes are TRBV19 and TRBJ2-3; 12 nucleotides match TRBD2. Germline V lookup: CDR1 LNHDA, CDR2 SQIVND (reference sequence). J gave up 8 bases and V 4 bases, and 7 bases lay outside the gene matches. The CDR3 has 15 amino acids. Here the CDR3 reads CASSTTSGRRGTQYF. CDR3 sequence (DNA): TGTGCCAGTAGTACGACTAGCGGGAGAAGGGGTACGCAGTATTTT.

The genes are TRBV19 and TRBJ2-3; D perhaps matches TRBD1 (5 bases). Germline values: CDR1 LNHDA, CDR2 SQIVND (reference sequence). CDR3 length: 15 amino acids. Trimming removed 4 bases from V and 1 base from J, with 12 bases in between. The CDR3 DNA reads TGTGCCAGTAGTAGGCAGGGCTGGGGCACAGATACGCAGTATTTT. Encoded protein: CASSRQGWGTDTQYF.

V gene TRBV5-1 combines with J gene TRBJ2-5, with D hard to call. Deletions cut 6 bases from V and 5 bases from J, with 8 bases between. The CDR3 loop spans 11 amino acids. Germline V gene data show CDR1 as SGHRS and CDR2 as YFSETQ. The CDR3 nucleotides are TGCGCCAGCACTGGTGGCGAGACCCAGTACTTC. Its translation is CASTGGETQYF.

The gene calls are TRBV3-1 (or the pseudogene TRBV3-2) and TRBJ1-3, with 7 nucleotides matching TRBD1. This CDR3 has 15 amino acids. Germline V gene lookup returns CDR1 LGHDT and CDR2 YNNKEL (reference sequence). Unmatched junction bases numbered 5, after V lost 4 bases and J lost 2 bases. The CDR3 coding sequence is TGTGCCAGCAGCCGTACAGGGGCTACTGGAAACACCATATATTTT. Residues: CASSRTGATGNTIYF.

The gene calls are TRBV18 and TRBJ2-2; TRBD1 matches at 10 bases. With V trimmed by 6 bases and J by 3 bases, 10 bases remained unmatched. Looked up from germline, CDR1 is KGHSH and CDR2 is LQKENI. The CDR3 loop spans 17 amino acids. The CDR3 spells CASSLSPGTGDTGELFF. The CDR3 DNA is TGTGCCAGCTCTCTTTCTCCCGGGACAGGGGACACCGGGGAGCTGTTTTTT. The full variable domain, with the rest looked up from reference TRBV18 and TRBJ2-2, is NAGVMQNPRHLVRRRGQEARLRCSPMKGHSHVYWYRQLPEEGLKFMVYLQKENIIDESGMPKERFSAEFPKEGPSILRIQQVVRGDSAAYFCASSLSPGTGDTGELFFGEGSRLTVL.

The chain is built from TRBV15 and TRBJ2-5; 10 positions agree with TRBD2. The CDR3 has 15 residues. J was trimmed by 4 bases and V by 3 bases; bases with no gene match: 5. Germline V gene lookup returns CDR1 LNHNV and CDR2 YYDKDF (reference sequence). CDR3 amino acids: CATSRIAGGLETQYF. CDR3 nucleotide sequence: TGTGCCACCAGCAGGATAGCGGGGGGATTAGAGACCCAGTACTTC.

The chain employs TRBV29-1 and TRBJ2-1; 13 bases are shared with TRBD2. In germline, CDR1 is SQVTM, CDR2 ANQGSEA. Trimming removed 2 bases from V and 5 bases from J; junction bases left unmatched: 6. The CDR3 contains 16 residues. The CDR3 here is CSVEFPGLAGNNEQFF. CDR3 coding DNA: TGCAGCGTTGAATTTCCGGGACTAGCGGGAAACAATGAGCAGTTCTTC.

The J gene is TRBJ2-7, the V gene TRBV5-5; D ambiguous. The CDR3 has 14 residues. Germline V gene data show CDR1 as SGHKS and CDR2 as YYEKEE (reference sequence). Trimming removed 2 bases from V and 1 base from J, with 10 bases in between. DNA of the CDR3: TGTGCCAGCAGCTTCCGCGGCGCGTCCTACGAGCAGTACGTC. This encodes CASSFRGASYEQYV.

V gene TRBV19 combines with J gene TRBJ2-7, with TRBD2 as a possible D gene (6 bases). This CDR3 has 13 residues. Germline V gene data show CDR1 as LNHDA and CDR2 as SQIVND (reference sequence). Trimming stripped 7 bases from V and 2 bases from J, with 12 bases between. The CDR3 DNA reads TGTGCCAGTAACACCGGGAGCACCTACGAGCAGTACTTC. It is translated as CASNTGSTYEQYF. The whole variable domain, filled in from reference TRBV19 and TRBJ2-7, reads DGGITQSPKYLFRKEGQNVTLSCEQNLNHDAMYWYRQDPGQGLRLIYYSQIVNDFQKGDIAEGYSVSREKKESFPLTVTSAQKNPTAFYLCASNTGSTYEQYFGPGTRLTVT.